A single sample is the source of the 14 T cell receptor beta chains below, sequenced in a study of T-cell memory formation after mild COVID-19. Via MiXCR, TCRdb re-called the 5' RACE reads, giving one row per CDR3 protein. Of some 13,000 distinct CDR3 sequences listed, around 12% are singletons. The sample was PBMCs or a T cell subset sorted from them (not recorded which). These receptors came from an adult woman who had mild COVID-19 (a few samples of this study predate the infection). Cell type and time point are not known.

The genes are TRBV2 and TRBJ1-2; 7 positions match TRBD1. Per the germline V gene, CDR1 is SNHLY and CDR2 is FYNNEI. Losses at the gene ends were 3 bases for V and 2 bases for J; bases not matched to a gene: 9. There are 16 residues in the CDR3. The CDR3 sequence: CASSDPRVDRNYGYTF. The CDR3 coding sequence is TGTGCCAGCAGTGATCCTAGAGTGGACAGGAACTATGGCTACACCTTC.

This clonotype has ten or more counts. The rearrangement links TRBV7-6 to TRBJ2-1, with 8 bases identical to TRBD1. Trimming took 3 bases from V and 2 from J; bases not matched to a gene: 6. The CDR3 sequence is 16 residues long. In germline, CDR1 is SGHVS, CDR2 FNYEAQ. CDR3: CASSFDRGNPYNEQFF. CDR3 in DNA: TGTGCCAGCAGCTTTGACAGGGGTAACCCCTACAATGAGCAGTTCTTC.

There are many counts of this clonotype. V is TRBV5-1 and J is TRBJ2-1, with 8 nucleotides matching TRBD2. V trimming: 0 bases; J trimming: 5 bases; junction bases outside the gene matches: 4. The CDR3 contains 15 residues. The germline gives CDR1 SGHRS, CDR2 YFSETQ. CDR3 amino acids: CASSLAGGGNNEQFF. The CDR3 DNA follows: TGCGCCAGCAGCTTGGCTGGCGGGGGGAACAATGAGCAGTTCTTC. The full variable domain, in which reference TRBV5-1 and TRBJ2-1 provide the parts outside the CDR3, is KAGVTQTPRYLIKTRGQQVTLSCSPISGHRSVSWYQQTPGQGLQFLFEYFSETQRNKGNFPGRFSGRQFSNSRSEMNVSTLELGDSALYLCASSLAGGGNNEQFFGPGTRLTVL.

This clonotype was detected many times. CDR3 region: CASHDPGALNTEAFF. CDR3 nucleotide sequence: TGTGCCAGCCACGACCCAGGGGCCTTGAACACTGAAGCTTTCTTT. V usage is TRBV5-8 and J usage is TRBJ1-1; D is possibly TRBD1 (6 bases). The CDR3 runs to 15 residues. The V end lost 7 bases, the J end lost 0 bases, and 16 bases lay between the germline ends. Germline V CDR1 and CDR2: SGHTS, YDEGEE.

This clonotype was seen repeatedly, ten times or more. The chain uses TRBV20-1 and TRBJ2-1; D call uncertain. V lost 0 bases and J lost 0, with 12 bases in between. CDR3 length: 16 residues. CDR1 DFQATT and CDR2 SNEGSKA come from the germline V gene (reference sequence). The CDR3 region is CSARDQLQSSYNEQFF. CDR3 bases: TGCAGTGCTAGAGATCAGCTGCAGAGCTCCTACAATGAGCAGTTCTTC.

This clonotype was observed at least ten times. The V call is TRBV5-1, the J call TRBJ2-2; 9 bases are shared with TRBD1. Trimming cost V 2 bases and J 3 bases; bases outside gene matches: 11. The CDR3 runs 18 residues. The germline V gene has CDR1 SGHRS and CDR2 YFSETQ. The DNA of the CDR3 is TGCGCCAGCAGCTTCAGAATCACAGGGGGCGGGGACACCGGGGAGCTGTTTTTT. Residues: CASSFRITGGGDTGELFF.

Many counts were recorded for this clonotype. The chain recombines TRBV12-3 or TRBV12-4 with TRBJ2-2; no reliable D call. V lost 2 bases and J lost 3, with 4 bases in between. The length of the CDR3 is 13 residues. CDR3 DNA: TGTGCCAGCAGTTTAAAGGACACCGGGGAGCTGTTTTTT. Amino acids: CASSLKDTGELFF.

In its sample, this clonotype was seen many times. J is TRBJ2-1 and V is TRBV7-3; no clear D. Looked up from germline, CDR1 is SGHTA and CDR2 is FQGTGA. Trimming left V 3 bases short and J 7 bases short, with 7 bases between. There are 12 residues in the CDR3. DNA of the CDR3: TGTGCCAGCAGCTTGGTTTTAAATGAGCAGTTCTTC. It is translated as CASSLVLNEQFF.

This clonotype was seen repeatedly, ten times or more. V is TRBV12-3 or TRBV12-4 and J is TRBJ2-1; the D gene is possibly TRBD2 (7 bases). V was clipped by 5 bases and J by 13 bases, with 15 bases between them. The CDR3 consists of 12 residues. The chain's CDR3 is CASSVLGGEQFF. CDR3 sequence (DNA): TGTGCCAGCAGTGTCCTAGGGGGGGAACAGTTCTTC.

This clonotype has a count of ten or more. V and J are TRBV12-3 or TRBV12-4 and TRBJ2-3; 7 bases are a match to TRBD1. CDR3 length: 15 residues. V lost 4 bases to trimming and J lost 3 bases; unmatched junction nucleotides: 7. This chain's CDR3 is CASSSWTGRTDTQYF. The CDR3 nucleotides read TGTGCCAGCAGTTCATGGACAGGTAGAACAGATACGCAGTATTTT.

This clonotype was picked up a small number of times. This sequence joins TRBV20-1 and TRBJ1-2, with TRBD1 matching over 8 bases. J gave up 4 bases and V 6 bases, and 7 bases lay outside the gene matches. Germline CDR1 is DFQATT and CDR2 is SNEGSKA (reference sequence). This CDR3 is 13 amino acids long. CDR3 residues: CSAWTGQGYGYTF. CDR3 in DNA: TGCAGTGCCTGGACAGGGCAGGGCTATGGCTACACCTTC.

This clonotype has at least ten counts. The chain recombines TRBV6-5 with TRBJ2-3, with 9 bases aligning to TRBD2. With V trimmed by 2 bases and J by 4 bases, 7 bases remained unmatched. The CDR3 runs to 16 residues. CDR1 is MNHEY, CDR2 SVGAGI, per germline. In DNA, the CDR3 is TGTGCCAGCAGTTACGGTAGCGGGGGAATCCCAGATACGCAGTATTTT. Amino acids: CASSYGSGGIPDTQYF.

This clonotype was detected many times. The chain carries TRBV7-3 and TRBJ2-2; TRBD1 agrees at 11 bases. V dropped 1 base and J dropped 6; count of bases not matched to a gene: 4. The CDR3 covers 16 residues. Germline V gene sequence: CDR1 SGHTA, CDR2 FQGTGA. This CDR3 is CASSLKKGQGAGELFF. CDR3 bases: TGTGCCAGCAGCTTAAAAAAGGGACAGGGGGCCGGGGAGCTGTTTTTT. The complete variable domain, with remaining parts taken from reference TRBV7-3 and TRBJ2-2, reads GAGVSQTPSNKVTEKGKYVELRCDPISGHTALYWYRQSLGQGPEFLIYFQGTGAADDSGLPNDRFFAVRPEGSVSTLKIQRTERGDSAVYLCASSLKKGQGAGELFFGEGSRLTVL.

This clonotype came up many times. V gene TRBV7-3 combines with J gene TRBJ2-1, with 14 bases lining up with TRBD2. V trimming: 1 base; J trimming: 0 bases; junction bases outside the gene matches: 8. The length of the CDR3 is 20 residues. Germline assignment: CDR1 SGHTA and CDR2 FQGTGA. CDR3 protein: CASSLIGTSGGLSSYNEQFF. The CDR3 coding sequence is TGTGCCAGCAGCTTAATAGGGACTAGCGGGGGCCTGAGCTCCTACAATGAGCAGTTCTTC.